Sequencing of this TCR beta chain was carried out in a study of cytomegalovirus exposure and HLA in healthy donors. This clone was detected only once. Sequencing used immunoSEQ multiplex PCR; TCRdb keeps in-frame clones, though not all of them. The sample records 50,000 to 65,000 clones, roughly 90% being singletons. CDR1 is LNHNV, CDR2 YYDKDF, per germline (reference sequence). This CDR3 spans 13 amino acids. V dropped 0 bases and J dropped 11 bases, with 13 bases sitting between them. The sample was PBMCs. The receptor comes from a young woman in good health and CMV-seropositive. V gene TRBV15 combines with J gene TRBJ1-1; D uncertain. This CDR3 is CATSRDLAGEAFF. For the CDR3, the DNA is TGTGCCACCAGCAGAGATCTGGCAGGTGAGGCTTTCTTT.